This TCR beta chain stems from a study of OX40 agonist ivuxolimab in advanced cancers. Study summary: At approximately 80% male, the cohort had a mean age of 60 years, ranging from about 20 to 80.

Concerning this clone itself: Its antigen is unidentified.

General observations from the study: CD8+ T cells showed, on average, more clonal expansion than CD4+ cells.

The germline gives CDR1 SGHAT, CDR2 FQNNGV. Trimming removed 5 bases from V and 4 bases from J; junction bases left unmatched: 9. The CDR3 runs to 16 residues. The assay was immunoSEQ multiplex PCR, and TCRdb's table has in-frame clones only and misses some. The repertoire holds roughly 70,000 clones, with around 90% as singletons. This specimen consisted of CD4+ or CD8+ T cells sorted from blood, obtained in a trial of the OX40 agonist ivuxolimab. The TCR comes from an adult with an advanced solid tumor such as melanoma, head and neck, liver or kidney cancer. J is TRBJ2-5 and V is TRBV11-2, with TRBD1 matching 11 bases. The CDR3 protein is CASSIGTGGRVETQYF. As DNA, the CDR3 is TGTGCCAGCAGCATCGGGACAGGGGGAAGGGTAGAGACCCAGTACTTC.